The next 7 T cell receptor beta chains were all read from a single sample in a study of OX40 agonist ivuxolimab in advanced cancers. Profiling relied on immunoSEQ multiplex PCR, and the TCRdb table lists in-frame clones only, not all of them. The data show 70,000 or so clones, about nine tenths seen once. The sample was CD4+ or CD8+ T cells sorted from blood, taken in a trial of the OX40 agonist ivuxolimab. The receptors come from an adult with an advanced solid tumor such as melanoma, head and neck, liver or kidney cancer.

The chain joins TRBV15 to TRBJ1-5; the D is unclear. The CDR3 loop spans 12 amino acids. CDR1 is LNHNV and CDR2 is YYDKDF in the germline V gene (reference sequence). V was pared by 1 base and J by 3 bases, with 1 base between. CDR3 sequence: CATSRVNQPQHF. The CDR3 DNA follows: TGTGCCACCAGCAGAGTCAATCAGCCCCAGCATTTT.

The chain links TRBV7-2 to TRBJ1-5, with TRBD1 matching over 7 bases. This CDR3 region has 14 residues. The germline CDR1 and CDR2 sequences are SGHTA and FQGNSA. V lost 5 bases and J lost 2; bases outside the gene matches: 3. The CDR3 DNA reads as TGTGCCAGCAGCAGACAGGGCGGCAATCAGCCCCAGCATTTT. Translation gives CASSRQGGNQPQHF.

The CDR3 is CASSSGGTEAFF. DNA for the CDR3: TGTGCCAGCAGCTCGGGGGGGACTGAAGCTTTCTTT. The chain couples TRBV6-5 to TRBJ1-1; perhaps TRBD1 as D (5 bases). The germline V gene encodes CDR1 MNHEY and CDR2 SVGAGI. The CDR3 spans 12 residues. V was trimmed by 6 bases and J by 5 bases, leaving 10 bases between them.

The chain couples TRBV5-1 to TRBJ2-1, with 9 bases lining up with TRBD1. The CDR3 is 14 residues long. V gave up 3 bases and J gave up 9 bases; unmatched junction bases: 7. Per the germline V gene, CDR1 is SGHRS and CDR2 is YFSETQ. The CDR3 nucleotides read TGCGCCAGCAGCTCGGGACAGGGCGTAAGTGAGCAGTTCTTC. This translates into CASSSGQGVSEQFF. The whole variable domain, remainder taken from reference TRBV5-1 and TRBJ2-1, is KAGVTQTPRYLIKTRGQQVTLSCSPISGHRSVSWYQQTPGQGLQFLFEYFSETQRNKGNFPGRFSGRQFSNSRSEMNVSTLELGDSALYLCASSSGQGVSEQFFGPGTRLTVL.

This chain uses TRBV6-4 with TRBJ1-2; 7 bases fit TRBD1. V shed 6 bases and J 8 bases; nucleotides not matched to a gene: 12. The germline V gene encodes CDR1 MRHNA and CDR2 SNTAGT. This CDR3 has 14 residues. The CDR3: CASRPRQGQGGYTF. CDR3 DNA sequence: TGTGCCAGCAGACCGAGACAGGGACAAGGAGGCTACACCTTC.

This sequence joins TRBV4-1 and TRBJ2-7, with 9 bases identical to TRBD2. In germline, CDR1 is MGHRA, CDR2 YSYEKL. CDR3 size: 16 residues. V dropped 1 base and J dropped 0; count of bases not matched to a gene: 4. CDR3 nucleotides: TGCGCCAGCAGCCAAGTTGCGGGAGGGCCCTCCTACGAGCAGTACTTC. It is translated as CASSQVAGGPSYEQYF.

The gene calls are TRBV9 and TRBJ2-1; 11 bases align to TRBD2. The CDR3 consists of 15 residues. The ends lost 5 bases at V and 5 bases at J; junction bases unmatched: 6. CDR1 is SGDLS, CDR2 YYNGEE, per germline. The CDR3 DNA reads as TGTGCCAGCAGTCCTGGACTAGCGGGTAACAATGAGCAGTTCTTC. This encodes CASSPGLAGNNEQFF.